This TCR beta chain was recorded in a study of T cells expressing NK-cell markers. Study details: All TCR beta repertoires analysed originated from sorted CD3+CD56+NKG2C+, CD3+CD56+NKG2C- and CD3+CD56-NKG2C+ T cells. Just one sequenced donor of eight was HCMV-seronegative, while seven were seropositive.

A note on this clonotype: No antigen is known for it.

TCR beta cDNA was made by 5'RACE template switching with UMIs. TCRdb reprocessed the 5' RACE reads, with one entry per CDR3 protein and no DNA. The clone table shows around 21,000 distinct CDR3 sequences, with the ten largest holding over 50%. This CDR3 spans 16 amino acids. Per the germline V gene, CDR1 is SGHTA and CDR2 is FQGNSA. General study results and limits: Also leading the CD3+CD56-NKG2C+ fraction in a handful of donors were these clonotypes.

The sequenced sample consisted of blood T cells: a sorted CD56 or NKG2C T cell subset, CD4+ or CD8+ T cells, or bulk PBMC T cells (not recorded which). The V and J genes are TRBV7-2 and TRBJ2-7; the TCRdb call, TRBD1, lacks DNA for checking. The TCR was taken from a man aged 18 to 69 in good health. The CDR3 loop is CASSLGVGQGTYEQYF.